The 14 T cell receptor beta chains in this list originate from one sample, sequenced in a study of metastatic and nonmetastatic thyroid tumors. TCRdb redid the clone calls on the PCR reads using MiXCR. The sample records around 7,500 clones, about 37% being singletons. There were no patients who had received any treatment before thyroid surgery. The specimen sequenced was tumor tissue. These receptors all come from a female donor with papillary thyroid cancer or a benign thyroid nodule (not recorded which). Some clones in this sample may be carry-over from other donors' samples.

At least ten counts were recorded for this clone. The V gene is TRBV4-3, the J gene TRBJ1-5; D is unresolved. Germline-derived CDR1 and CDR2 are LGHNA and YSLEER. Trimming removed 0 bases at V and 3 bases at J, with 9 bases between. The CDR3 has 15 residues. In DNA form, the CDR3 reads TGCGCCAGCAGCCAAGATGGGGTTAACAATCAGCCCCAGCATTTT. Translated, it gives CASSQDGVNNQPQHF.

The sample holds a few counts of this clone. The V gene is TRBV28, the J gene TRBJ2-3; 9 bases fit TRBD2. The CDR3 spans 16 residues. Germline V gene data show CDR1 as MDHEN and CDR2 as SYDVKM. The trim removed 4 bases at V and 5 bases at J, leaving 10 bases unmatched. CDR3 residues: CASSYISGRREDTQYF. The CDR3 nucleotides are TGTGCCAGCAGTTACATTAGCGGGAGAAGGGAAGATACGCAGTATTTT.

The chain combines TRBV6-1 with TRBJ2-7; maybe TRBD2 (5 bases). The CDR3 spans 13 residues. Trimming left V 7 bases short and J 2 bases short, with 12 bases between. CDR1 and CDR2 (germline): MNHNS, SASEGT. Here the CDR3 reads CASTFVGTYEQYF. In nucleotides, the CDR3 is TGTGCCAGCACATTCGTCGGGACCTACGAGCAGTACTTC.

This clone is classed as medium-sized (0.01 to 0.1%). The CDR3 coding sequence is TGTGCCAGCAGTGATGTAGCGGGAGGTTCTAGCACAGATACGCAGTATTTT. Protein: CASSDVAGGSSTDTQYF. The chain combines TRBV6-4 with TRBJ2-3, with 10 nucleotides matching TRBD2. The J segment lost 0 bases and the V segment lost 3 bases, leaving 6 bases of the junction unmatched. CDR1 MRHNA and CDR2 SNTAGT come from the germline V gene. The CDR3 extends over 17 amino acids.

J is TRBJ1-4 and V is TRBV7-2; D unresolved. V lost 5 bases and J lost 3, with 19 bases in between. The germline gives CDR1 SGHTA, CDR2 FQGNSA. The CDR3 has 17 residues. CDR3 in amino acids: CASSPEMAGESNEKLFF. The CDR3 region has the DNA TGTGCCAGCAGCCCAGAGATGGCAGGCGAGTCTAATGAAAAACTGTTTTTT.

In its sample, this clone was seen once. The CDR3 here is CAWSLGAHQPQHF. The CDR3 DNA is TGTGCCTGGAGCTTAGGGGCCCATCAGCCCCAGCATTTT. J is TRBJ1-5 and V is TRBV30, with TRBD1 as a possible D gene (5 bases). Trimming stripped 3 bases from V and 5 bases from J, with 11 bases between. This CDR3 contains 13 residues. CDR1 is GTSNPN, CDR2 SVGIG, per germline (reference sequence).

Judged by abundance, this clone is medium-sized. The J gene is TRBJ2-7, the V gene TRBV11-1, with 14 bases aligning to TRBD2. CDR3 length: 14 residues. J was trimmed by 2 bases and V by 8 bases; bases with no gene match: 2. CDR1 and CDR2 from the germline V gene are SGHAT and FQDESV (reference sequence). CDR3 nucleotides: TGTGCCAGCGGGACTAGCGGGGGAACCTACGAGCAGTACTTC. It translates to CASGTSGGTYEQYF.

V is TRBV6-1 and J is TRBJ1-5; possibly TRBD1 for D (5 bases). Germline CDR1 MNHNS, CDR2 SASEGT. The CDR3 is 15 residues long. The germline V and J ends were trimmed by 1 base and 10 bases, with 17 bases remaining between them. The CDR3 is CASSEGGGSVHPQHF. The DNA of the CDR3 is TGTGCCAGCAGTGAAGGGGGGGGGTCCGTTCATCCCCAGCATTTT.

In this sample, this clone turned up a few times. V gene TRBV3-1 combines with J gene TRBJ2-7; 12 bases align to TRBD2. Germline CDR1 and CDR2: LGHDT and YNNKEL (reference sequence). V shed 5 bases, J shed 1 base, and the junction held 0 bases outside the gene matches. The length of the CDR3 is 14 residues. The CDR3 DNA reads TGTGCCAGCAGCGGGACTAGCGGGTCCTACGAGCAGTACTTC. It is translated as CASSGTSGSYEQYF.

A few counts support this clone. The chain employs TRBV19 and TRBJ2-7; 10 bases map to TRBD1. The V and J ends lost 6 bases and 3 bases, in that order; junction bases with no gene match: 8. CDR1 LNHDA and CDR2 SQIVND come from the germline V gene (reference sequence). This CDR3 is built from 15 residues. CDR3 sequence reads: CASSRLGTGDYEQYF. CDR3 coding DNA: TGTGCCAGTAGCCGCCTAGGGACAGGGGACTACGAGCAGTACTTC. Based on the CDR3 plus reference TRBV19 and TRBJ2-7, the full variable domain is DGGITQSPKYLFRKEGQNVTLSCEQNLNHDAMYWYRQDPGQGLRLIYYSQIVNDFQKGDIAEGYSVSREKKESFPLTVTSAQKNPTAFYLCASSRLGTGDYEQYFGPGTRLTVT.

This clone was counted a few times. This chain joins TRBV6-1 and TRBJ2-2, with 11 bases aligning to TRBD2. This CDR3 has 15 residues. V dropped 6 bases and J dropped 5; count of bases not matched to a gene: 5. Germline assignment: CDR1 MNHNS and CDR2 SASEGT. The CDR3 nucleotides are TGTGCCAGCAGGGGTACTAGCGGGAGTACCGGGGAGCTGTTTTTT. Translation: CASRGTSGSTGELFF.

This clone was counted ten times or more. The chain has TRBV5-1 and TRBJ1-1; a weak D match, TRBD1 (5 bases). Germline-derived CDR1 and CDR2 are SGHRS and YFSETQ. The CDR3 consists of 14 residues. V lost 0 bases and J 4 bases, leaving 10 bases between the germline ends. The CDR3 sequence: CASSLGGGGTEAFF. The CDR3 DNA follows: TGCGCCAGCAGCTTGGGGGGCGGCGGCACTGAAGCTTTCTTT.

The chain employs TRBV27 and TRBJ1-6, with TRBD1 matching over 11 bases. V was clipped by 8 bases and J by 10 bases; unmatched bases: 7. Germline values: CDR1 MNHEY, CDR2 SMNVEV (reference sequence). This CDR3 comprises 14 residues. The CDR3, as DNA: TGTGCCAGCGGAAAGGGACAGGGGGGCTCACCCCTCCACTTT. Residues: CASGKGQGGSPLHF.

This clone was seen a few times. The chain links TRBV27 to TRBJ2-1; D may be TRBD1 (7 bases). The CDR3 consists of 14 residues. Trimming shortened V by 5 bases and J by 9 bases, and 17 bases separated the two germline ends. Germline V CDR1 and CDR2: MNHEY, SMNVEV (reference sequence). CDR3 DNA: TGTGCCAGCAGTAACGGGGGACAGTTGATTGAGCAGTTCTTC. Translation gives CASSNGGQLIEQFF.